This TCR beta chain emerged from a study of T-cell reconstitution after alpha-beta-depleted transplantation in children. Unique molecular identifiers were used in preparing the TCRbeta library. One entry per CDR3 protein results from TCRdb running MiXCR on the PCR reads. The table has 530,000 or so distinct CDR3 sequences, 27% seen once; the top ten hold around 36%. This CDR3 comprises 15 residues. Germline assignment: CDR1 MNHNS and CDR2 SASEGT. The germline V and J ends were trimmed by 8 bases and 1 base, with 17 bases remaining between them. The chain recombines TRBV6-1 with TRBJ2-5, with D possibly being TRBD2 (5 bases). The origin of this receptor is a boy under three years old with Wiskott-Aldrich syndrome, due to receive a stem cell transplant. The sequenced sample was PBMCs, obtained before TCRalphabeta/CD19-depleted stem cell transplant. The CDR3 here is CASRRLRGIQETQYF. CDR3 DNA sequence: TGTGCCAGCCGTCGGCTACGGGGAATCCAAGAGACCCAGTACTTC.